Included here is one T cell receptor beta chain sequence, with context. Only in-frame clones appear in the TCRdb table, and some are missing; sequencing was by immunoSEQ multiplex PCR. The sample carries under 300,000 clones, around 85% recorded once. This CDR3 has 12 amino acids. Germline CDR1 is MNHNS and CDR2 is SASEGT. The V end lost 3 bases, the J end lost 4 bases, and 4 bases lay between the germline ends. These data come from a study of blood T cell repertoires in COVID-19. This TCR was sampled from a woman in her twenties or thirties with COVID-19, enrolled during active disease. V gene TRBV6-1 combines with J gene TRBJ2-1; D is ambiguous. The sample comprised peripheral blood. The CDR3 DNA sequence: TGTGCCAGCAGTGATTATTACAATGAGCAGTTCTTC. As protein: CASSDYYNEQFF.